This T cell receptor beta chain was captured in a study of Graves' ophthalmopathy and Graves' hyperthyroidism. Study information: The study drew peripheral blood at initial diagnosis, before any treatment. The study, taken as a whole, reports: A 13-signature model separated ophthalmopathy from stable hyperthyroidism, just over 85% sensitivity, just over 80% specificity.

Remarks on this clonotype: Its antigen is undetermined.

Other autoimmune diseases, uncontrolled infections, pregnancy or lactation excluded patients from enrollment. PBMCs were isolated from a roughly 10 ml sample of fresh peripheral blood. Scientists amplified the TCR beta CDR3 regions from RNA transcripts. After a first-round RT-PCR with HTBI primers, a second-round multiplex PCR was run. Using its own MiXCR run on the multiplex PCR reads, TCRdb lists one record per CDR3 protein. The table lists roughly 50,000 distinct CDR3 sequences, about 50% of them singletons, with about 24% in the top ten. V lost 3 bases and J 4 bases, leaving 12 bases between the germline ends. CDR3 length: 15 residues. Germline V CDR1 and CDR2: MNHEY, SVGAGI.

What was sequenced was peripheral blood. This chain joins TRBV6-5 and TRBJ2-2; D is unclear. The TCR was taken from an adult man with Graves' ophthalmopathy. CDR3 bases: TGTGCCAGCAGTTATAGGGAATGGAGCACCGGGGAGCTGTTTTTT. It codes for CASSYREWSTGELFF.